Listed below are T cell receptor beta chains from one sample, sequenced in a study of a mutant IDH1 vaccine in newly diagnosed glioma. Profiling relied on immunoSEQ multiplex PCR, and the TCRdb table lists in-frame clones only, not all of them. The sample lists about 92,000 clones, under 90% seen once, with around 7.4% in the top ten. The sequencing here drew on PBMCs, taken from a glioma patient treated with radiotherapy, temozolomide or both. Receptors were obtained from a woman between 50 and 59 years old with glioma. The CDR3 runs from the conserved cysteine through the conserved F or W. Clone size, where shown, is once, few, many, or a class for clones that have expanded.

CDR3aa: CASRPPPRDTEAFF
abundance: once
j_gene: TRBJ1-1
v_gene: TRBV19

CDR3aa: CASRLGPDTQYF
abundance: NA
j_gene: TRBJ2-3
v_gene: TRBV5-1

CDR3aa: CASSLGARGPGNTIYF
abundance: NA
j_gene: TRBJ1-3
v_gene: TRBV7-6

CDR3aa: CASSEIRGVNEQFF
abundance: NA
j_gene: TRBJ2-1
v_gene: TRBV2

CDR3aa: CASSQGSQGPGYEQYF
abundance: NA
j_gene: TRBJ2-7
v_gene: TRBV4-2

CDR3aa: CASSPQPPSGGYNEQFF
abundance: NA
j_gene: TRBJ2-1
v_gene: TRBV4-1

CDR3aa: CASSGPKVTEAFF
abundance: NA
j_gene: TRBJ1-1
v_gene: TRBV25-1

CDR3aa: CASSDRGGEQYF
abundance: NA
j_gene: TRBJ2-7
v_gene: TRBV6-4

CDR3aa: CASSPGRGDSPLHF
abundance: once
j_gene: TRBJ1-6
v_gene: TRBV11-2

CDR3aa: CASSLMSGFEQYF
abundance: NA
j_gene: TRBJ2-7
v_gene: TRBV11-2

CDR3aa: CASSEYGTGSSEQYF
abundance: NA
j_gene: TRBJ2-7
v_gene: TRBV6-1

CDR3aa: CASSQVRGAGDSPLHF
abundance: few
j_gene: TRBJ1-6
v_gene: TRBV4-3

CDR3aa: CAIRGGQGAVSYEQYF
abundance: NA
j_gene: TRBJ2-7
v_gene: TRBV10-3

CDR3aa: CASSPMTGVNQPQHF
abundance: few
j_gene: TRBJ1-5
v_gene: TRBV18

CDR3aa: CASSQDNQRGVQETQYF
abundance: NA
j_gene: TRBJ2-5
v_gene: TRBV4-1

CDR3aa: CASRKDGNTIYF
abundance: NA
j_gene: TRBJ1-3
v_gene: TRBV19

CDR3aa: CASSQEDRYQETQYF
abundance: NA
j_gene: TRBJ2-5
v_gene: TRBV14

CDR3aa: CASSYNNEQFF
abundance: NA
j_gene: TRBJ2-1
v_gene: TRBV27

CDR3aa: CASSPGQGGTEAFF
abundance: NA
j_gene: TRBJ1-1
v_gene: TRBV5-6

CDR3aa: CASSLAAEGVKHF
abundance: NA
j_gene: TRBJ1-5
v_gene: TRBV5-1

CDR3aa: CASSPSGNTIYF
abundance: NA
j_gene: TRBJ1-3
v_gene: TRBV9

CDR3aa: CASSHIPGTGKNQPQHF
abundance: NA
j_gene: TRBJ1-5
v_gene: TRBV2

CDR3aa: CASILNRDIYTGELFF
abundance: NA
j_gene: TRBJ2-2
v_gene: TRBV5-8

CDR3aa: CASSPTTAETQYF
abundance: NA
j_gene: TRBJ2-5
v_gene: TRBV9

CDR3aa: CASTQGAGGVYEQYF
abundance: once
j_gene: TRBJ2-7
v_gene: TRBV4-3

CDR3aa: CASSQDLGQGGTEAFF
abundance: NA
j_gene: TRBJ1-1
v_gene: TRBV4-1

CDR3aa: CASRTGGTGEGPLHF
abundance: NA
j_gene: TRBJ1-6
v_gene: TRBV5-1

CDR3aa: CASRRSDYGYTF
abundance: NA
j_gene: TRBJ1-2
v_gene: TRBV6-5

CDR3aa: CAWSGSALRVVKLFF
abundance: few
j_gene: TRBJ1-4
v_gene: TRBV30

CDR3aa: CASSADTHNEKLFF
abundance: few
j_gene: TRBJ1-4
v_gene: TRBV9

CDR3aa: CASREGTGNNQPQHF
abundance: NA
j_gene: TRBJ1-5
v_gene: TRBV5-1

CDR3aa: CASSEAGAYEQYF
abundance: NA
j_gene: TRBJ2-7
v_gene: TRBV25-1

CDR3aa: CSVETGGTEAFF
abundance: NA
j_gene: TRBJ1-1
v_gene: TRBV29-1

CDR3aa: CAWGAGGELFF
abundance: NA
j_gene: TRBJ2-2
v_gene: TRBV30

CDR3aa: CASSRGGREYF
abundance: NA
j_gene: TRBJ2-7
v_gene: TRBV25-1

CDR3aa: CASSQQGGEAFF
abundance: NA
j_gene: TRBJ1-1
v_gene: TRBV9

CDR3aa: CASSPRLGGRAFF
abundance: NA
j_gene: TRBJ1-1
v_gene: TRBV27

CDR3aa: CASSSSGLPSYEQYF
abundance: NA
j_gene: TRBJ2-7
v_gene: TRBV9

CDR3aa: CASSVTETQYF
abundance: NA
j_gene: TRBJ2-5
v_gene: TRBV5-1

CDR3aa: CASSTHPGPQHF
abundance: NA
j_gene: TRBJ1-5
v_gene: TRBV6-1

CDR3aa: CSVEGTGRGSYEQYF
abundance: NA
j_gene: TRBJ2-7
v_gene: TRBV29-1

CDR3aa: CASSALGGGAVGDTQYF
abundance: NA
j_gene: TRBJ2-3
v_gene: TRBV7-9

CDR3aa: CASSPEPGGGEQYF
abundance: NA
j_gene: TRBJ2-7
v_gene: TRBV7-6

CDR3aa: CASSNGGQRLLRAFF
abundance: NA
j_gene: TRBJ1-1
v_gene: TRBV5-4

CDR3aa: CASSLRLDYTDTQYF
abundance: NA
j_gene: TRBJ2-3
v_gene: TRBV4-2

CDR3aa: CASSPPGQKDTQYF
abundance: NA
j_gene: TRBJ2-3
v_gene: TRBV18

CDR3aa: CASSPDTGELFF
abundance: NA
j_gene: TRBJ2-2
v_gene: TRBV18

CDR3aa: CASSSDGYANEKLFF
abundance: NA
j_gene: TRBJ1-4
v_gene: TRBV5-6

CDR3aa: CAITYGTSSGELFF
abundance: NA
j_gene: TRBJ2-2
v_gene: TRBV10-3